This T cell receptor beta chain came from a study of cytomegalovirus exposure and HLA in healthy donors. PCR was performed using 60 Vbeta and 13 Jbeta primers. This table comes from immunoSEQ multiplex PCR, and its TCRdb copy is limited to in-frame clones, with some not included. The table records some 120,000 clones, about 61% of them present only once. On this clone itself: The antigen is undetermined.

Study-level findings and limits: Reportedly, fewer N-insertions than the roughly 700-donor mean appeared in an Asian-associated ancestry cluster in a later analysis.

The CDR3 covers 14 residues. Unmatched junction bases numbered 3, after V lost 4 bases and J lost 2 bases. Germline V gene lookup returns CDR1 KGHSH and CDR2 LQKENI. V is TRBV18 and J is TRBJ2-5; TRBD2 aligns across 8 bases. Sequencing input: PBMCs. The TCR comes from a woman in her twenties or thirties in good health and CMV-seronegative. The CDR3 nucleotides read TGTGCCAGCTCACTCAGCGGGAGTCAAGAGACCCAGTACTTC. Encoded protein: CASSLSGSQETQYF.